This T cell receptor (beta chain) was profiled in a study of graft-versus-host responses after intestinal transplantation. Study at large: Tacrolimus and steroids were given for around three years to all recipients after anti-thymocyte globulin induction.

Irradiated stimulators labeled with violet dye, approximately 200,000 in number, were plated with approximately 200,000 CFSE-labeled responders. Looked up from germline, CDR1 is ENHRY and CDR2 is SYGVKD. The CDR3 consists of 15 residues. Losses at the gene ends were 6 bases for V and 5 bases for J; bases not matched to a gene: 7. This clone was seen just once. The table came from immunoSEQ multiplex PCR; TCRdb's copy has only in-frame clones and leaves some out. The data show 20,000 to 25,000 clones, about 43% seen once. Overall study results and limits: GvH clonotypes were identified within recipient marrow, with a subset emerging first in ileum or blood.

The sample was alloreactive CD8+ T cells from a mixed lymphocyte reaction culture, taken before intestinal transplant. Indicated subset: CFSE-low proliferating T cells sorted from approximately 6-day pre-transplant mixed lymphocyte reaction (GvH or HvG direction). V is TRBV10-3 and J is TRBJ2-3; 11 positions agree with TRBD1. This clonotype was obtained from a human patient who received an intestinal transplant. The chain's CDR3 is CAISATGQGVDTQYF. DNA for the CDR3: TGTGCCATCAGCGCCACGGGACAGGGGGTAGATACGCAGTATTTT.